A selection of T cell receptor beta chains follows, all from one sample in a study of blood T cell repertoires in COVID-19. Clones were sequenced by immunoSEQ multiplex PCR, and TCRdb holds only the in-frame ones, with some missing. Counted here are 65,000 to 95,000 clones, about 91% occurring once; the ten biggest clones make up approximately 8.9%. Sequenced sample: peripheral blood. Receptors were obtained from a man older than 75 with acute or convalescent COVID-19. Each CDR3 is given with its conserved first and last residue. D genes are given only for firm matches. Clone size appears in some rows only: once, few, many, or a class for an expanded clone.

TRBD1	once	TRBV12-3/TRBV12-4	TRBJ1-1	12	TGTGCCAGCAGTTTCACAGCAGGGGGAGCTTTCTTT	CASSFTAGGAFF
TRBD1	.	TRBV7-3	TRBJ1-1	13	TGTGCCAGCAGCCCAGGGACAGTAACTGAAGCTTTCTTT	CASSPGTVTEAFF
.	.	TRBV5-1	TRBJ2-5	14	TGCGCCAGCAGCCACGGACAGATACAAGAGACCCAGTACTTC	CASSHGQIQETQYF
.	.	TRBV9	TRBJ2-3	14	TGTGCCAGCAGCGTAGGCCTAGCGCCGGATACGCAGTATTTT	CASSVGLAPDTQYF
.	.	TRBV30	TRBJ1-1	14	TGTGCCTGGAGTGTCTCTGGCAGGGGCACTGAAGCTTTCTTT	CAWSVSGRGTEAFF
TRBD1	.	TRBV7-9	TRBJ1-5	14	TGTGCCAGCAGCTTGGGACAGGGGAATCAGCCCCAGCATTTT	CASSLGQGNQPQHF
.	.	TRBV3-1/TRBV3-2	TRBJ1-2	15	TGTGCCAGCAGTCCTGACGGGTCCGTGGGCTATGGCTACACCTTC	CASSPDGSVGYGYTF
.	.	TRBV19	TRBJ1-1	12	TGTGCCAGTAGGACAGGGAACACTGAAGCTTTCTTT	CASRTGNTEAFF
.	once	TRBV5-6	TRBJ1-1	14	TGTGCCAGCAGCCCGACAGCGACTAGGCCTGAAGCTTTCTTT	CASSPTATRPEAFF
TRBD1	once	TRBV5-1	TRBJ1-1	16	TGCGCCAGCAGCTTTATGGCAGGGGGGATGAACACTGAAGCTTTCTTT	CASSFMAGGMNTEAFF
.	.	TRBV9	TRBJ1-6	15	TGTGCCAGCAGCGCCTCCGGGACTGAAGATTCACCCCTCCACTTT	CASSASGTEDSPLHF
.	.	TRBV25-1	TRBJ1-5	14	TGTGCCAGCAGTTGGGCTGGGGCTGGTCAGCCCCAGCATTTT	CASSWAGAGQPQHF
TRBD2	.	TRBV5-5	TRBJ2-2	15	TGTGCCAGCAGTTCCAGCGGGGCGAACACCGGGGAGCTGTTTTTT	CASSSSGANTGELFF
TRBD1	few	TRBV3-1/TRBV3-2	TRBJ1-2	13	TGTGCCAGCAGCCCCCACAGGGGCTATGGCTACACCTTC	CASSPHRGYGYTF
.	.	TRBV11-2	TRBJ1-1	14	TGTGCCAGCAGTCCCCATCAGGGGAACACTGAAGCTTTCTTT	CASSPHQGNTEAFF
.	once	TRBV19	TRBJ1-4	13	TGTGCCAGTAGTTCCCAGGGAGGAGAAAAACTGTTTTTT	CASSSQGGEKLFF
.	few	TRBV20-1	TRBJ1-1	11	TGCAGTGCGCCCACTTACGCTGAAGCTTTCTTT	CSAPTYAEAFF
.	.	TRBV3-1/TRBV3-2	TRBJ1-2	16	TGTGCCAGCAGCCAAGAAGGAGGGCCATCTAACTATGGCTACACCTTC	CASSQEGGPSNYGYTF
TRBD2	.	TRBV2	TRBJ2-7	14	TGTGCCAGCAGTGTGATTGGGAGGGGCGCCGAGCAGTACTTC	CASSVIGRGAEQYF
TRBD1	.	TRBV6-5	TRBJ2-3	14	TGTGCCAGCAAGAAGGGGGCAGGGTCGGATACGCAGTATTTT	CASKKGAGSDTQYF
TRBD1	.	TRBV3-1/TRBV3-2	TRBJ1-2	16	TGTGCCAGCAGCCAAGGCTTCATCGGGACAGGGGGTGGCTACACCTTC	CASSQGFIGTGGGYTF
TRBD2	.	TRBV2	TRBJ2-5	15	TGTGCCAGCAGGCGAGCGGGGGGGCCTTATGAGACCCAGTACTTC	CASRRAGGPYETQYF
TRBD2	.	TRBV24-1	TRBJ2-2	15	TGTGCCACCAGTGGAGCGGGGGGGCTTACCGGGGAGCTGTTTTTT	CATSGAGGLTGELFF
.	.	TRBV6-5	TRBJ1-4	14	TGTGCCAGCAACCACGCAGGTTCTTTAGAAAAACTGTTTTTT	CASNHAGSLEKLFF
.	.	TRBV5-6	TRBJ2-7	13	TGTGCCAGCAGCTTTGGACACATCTACGAGCAGTACTTC	CASSFGHIYEQYF
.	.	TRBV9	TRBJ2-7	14	TGTGCCAGCAGCGTAGTCGACAACTCCTACGAGCAGTACTTC	CASSVVDNSYEQYF
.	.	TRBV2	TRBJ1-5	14	TGTGCCAGCAAAGGGGGAACGGATACCCAGCCCCAGCATTTT	CASKGGTDTQPQHF
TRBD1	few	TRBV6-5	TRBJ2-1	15	TGTGCCAGCAGCTTAGGACAGGGGTCCTACAATGAGCAGTTCTTC	CASSLGQGSYNEQFF
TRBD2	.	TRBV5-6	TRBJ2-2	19	TGTGCCAGCAGCTCTCCGGGACTAGCGGGGAGCGCGAACACCGGGGAGCTGTTTTTT	CASSSPGLAGSANTGELFF
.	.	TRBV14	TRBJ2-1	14	TGTGCCAGCAGCTTCAGGGGCTTGGTAAATGAGCAGTTCTTC	CASSFRGLVNEQFF
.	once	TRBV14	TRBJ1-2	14	TGTGCCAGCAGCCATGACCCCGGGGTCTATGGCTACACCTTC	CASSHDPGVYGYTF
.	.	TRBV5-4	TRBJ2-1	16	TGTGCCAGCAGCTTAGGATGGCAGGGGGGTGGGAATGAGCAGTTCTTC	CASSLGWQGGGNEQFF
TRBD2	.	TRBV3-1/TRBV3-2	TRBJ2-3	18	TGTGCCAGCAGCTTTCGGACTAGCGGGGCCCAAAGCACAGATACGCAGTATTTT	CASSFRTSGAQSTDTQYF
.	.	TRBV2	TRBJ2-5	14	TGTGCCAGCAGTGAACTCACAGTAGTTGAGACCCAGTACTTC	CASSELTVVETQYF
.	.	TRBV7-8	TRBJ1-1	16	TGTGCCAGCAGCTTAGCGGGCAGTCAGATGAACACTGAAGCTTTCTTT	CASSLAGSQMNTEAFF
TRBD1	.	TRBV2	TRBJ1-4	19	TGTGCCAGCAGTGAAATGGGACAGGGGGCTTGGTCTTTCGGTGAAAAACTGTTTTTT	CASSEMGQGAWSFGEKLFF
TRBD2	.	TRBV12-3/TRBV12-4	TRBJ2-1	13	TGTGCCAGCAGTCCCTGGACTAGTCATGAGCAGTTCTTC	CASSPWTSHEQFF
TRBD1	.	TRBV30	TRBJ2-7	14	TGTGCCTGGAGTGGGTGGGACAGGGGGTACGAGCAGTACTTC	CAWSGWDRGYEQYF
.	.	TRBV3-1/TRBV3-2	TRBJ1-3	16	TGTGCCAGCAGCCAACTAATGACACGCTCTGGAAACACCATATATTTT	CASSQLMTRSGNTIYF
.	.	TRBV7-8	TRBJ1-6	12	TGTGCCAGCAGCTTTGATGGTAGTCCCCTCCACTTT	CASSFDGSPLHF
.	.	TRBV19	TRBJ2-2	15	TGTGCCAGTAGTATAGGGGCGGGTAACACCGGGGAGCTGTTTTTT	CASSIGAGNTGELFF
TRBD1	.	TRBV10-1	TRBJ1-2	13	TGCGCCAGCAGCCCTCGGACAGGGGATGGCTACACCTTC	CASSPRTGDGYTF
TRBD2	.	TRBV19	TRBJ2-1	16	TGTGCCAGTAGGGAGACTAGCGGGGGCTCCTACAATGAGCAGTTCTTC	CASRETSGGSYNEQFF
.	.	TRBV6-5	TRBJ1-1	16	TGTGCCAGCAGTTACCCCCCCACAGGGAGCTTAACTGAAGCTTTCTTT	CASSYPPTGSLTEAFF
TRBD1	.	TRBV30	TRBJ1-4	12	TGTGCCTGGAGGTACCCCGGGACAGGCCCGTTTTTT	CAWRYPGTGPFF
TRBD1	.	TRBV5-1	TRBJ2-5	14	TGCGCCAGCAGCCCGGGACAGTCACAAGAGACCCAGTACTTC	CASSPGQSQETQYF
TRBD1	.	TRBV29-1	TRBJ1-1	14	TGCAGCGTTCTTCCGGTGTCAGGGGGCACTGAAGCTTTCTTT	CSVLPVSGGTEAFF
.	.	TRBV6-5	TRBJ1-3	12	TGTGCCAGCAGGACAGGTGGAAACACCATATATTTT	CASRTGGNTIYF
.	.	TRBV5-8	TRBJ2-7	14	TGTGCCAGCATCCGCTTAGGGGCGTCCTACGAGCAGTACTTC	CASIRLGASYEQYF
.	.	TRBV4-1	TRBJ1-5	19	TGCGGCGACCAGCGCGGAAGGACAGCGGACGGGTTTAGCAATCAGCCCCAGCATTTT	CGDQRGRTADGFSNQPQHF
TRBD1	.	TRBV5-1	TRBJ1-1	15	TGCGCCAGCAGCTGGACAGGGACAATGAACACTGAAGCTTTCTTT	CASSWTGTMNTEAFF
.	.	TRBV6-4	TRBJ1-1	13	TGTGCCAGCAGTGACGATGACAGTAAAGAAGCTTTCTTT	CASSDDDSKEAFF
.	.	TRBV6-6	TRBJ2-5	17	TGTGCCAGCAGTCCCGGGCTCGGGGTTGGAGACCAAGAGACCCAGTACTTC	CASSPGLGVGDQETQYF
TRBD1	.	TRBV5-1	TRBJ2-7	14	TGCGCCAGCAGCTCATCCGGGACAGCCTACGAGCAGTACTTC	CASSSSGTAYEQYF
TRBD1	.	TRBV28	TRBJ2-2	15	TGTGCCAGCAAATCGGGACAGGGGAACACCGGGGAGCTGTTTTTT	CASKSGQGNTGELFF
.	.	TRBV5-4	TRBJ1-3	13	TGTGCCAGCAGCATCAGGGGTGGAAACACCATATATTTT	CASSIRGGNTIYF
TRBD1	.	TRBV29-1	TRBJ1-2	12	TGCTCGTATTGGACAGGGAGAAATGGCTACACCTTC	CSYWTGRNGYTF
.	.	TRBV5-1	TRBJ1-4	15	TGCGCCAGCAGCTTGGCAGGGAACACTAATGAAAAACTGTTTTTT	CASSLAGNTNEKLFF
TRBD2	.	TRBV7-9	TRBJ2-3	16	TGTGCCAGCAGCCCGCAGGGACTAGCGGGAGCAGATACGCAGTATTTT	CASSPQGLAGADTQYF
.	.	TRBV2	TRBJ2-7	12	TGTGCCAGCAGTGAAAGGGGCTACGAGCAGTACTTC	CASSERGYEQYF